This TCR beta chain was profiled in a study of identical twins. The CDR3 is 18 amino acids. Germline V gene data show CDR1 as LGHDT and CDR2 as YNNKEL (reference sequence). Unmatched junction bases numbered 16, after V lost 4 bases and J lost 2 bases. Overall study results and limits: With monozygotic twins, out-of-frame TCR alpha sharing exceeded what models estimated.

A template switching step contributed a universal primer site, while unique molecular identifiers were present in the cDNA. TCRdb re-called the 5' RACE reads through MiXCR, storing one row per CDR3 protein. The table shows around 340,000 distinct CDR3 sequences, with about 12% occurring only once. A word on this clonotype: What it recognizes is unknown.

These data were also reused for a study on yellow fever vaccine responses in identical twins.

The chain carries TRBV3-1 and TRBJ2-7; TRBD1 aligns across 8 bases. The sequence was obtained from a woman younger than 35 in good health. Sequencing was done on a sample of CD8+ T cells sorted from blood. Written as DNA, the CDR3 is TGTGCCAGCAGCCGAAAAGGGGGCCCGGGACAGGTGACCTACGAGCAGTACTTC. It encodes CASSRKGGPGQVTYEQYF.